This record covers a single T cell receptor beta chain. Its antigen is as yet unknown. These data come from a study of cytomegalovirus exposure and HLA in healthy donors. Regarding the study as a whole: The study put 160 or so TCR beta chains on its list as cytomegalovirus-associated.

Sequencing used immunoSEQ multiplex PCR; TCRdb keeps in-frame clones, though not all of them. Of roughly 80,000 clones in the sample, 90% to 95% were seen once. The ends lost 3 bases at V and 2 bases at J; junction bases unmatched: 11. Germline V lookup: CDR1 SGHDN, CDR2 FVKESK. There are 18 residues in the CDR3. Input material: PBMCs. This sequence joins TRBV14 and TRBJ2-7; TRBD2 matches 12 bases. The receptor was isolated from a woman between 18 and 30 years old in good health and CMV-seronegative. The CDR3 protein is CASSQGLAGPLGPYEQYF. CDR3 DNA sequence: TGTGCCAGCAGCCAGGGACTAGCGGGCCCTCTGGGCCCCTACGAGCAGTACTTC.